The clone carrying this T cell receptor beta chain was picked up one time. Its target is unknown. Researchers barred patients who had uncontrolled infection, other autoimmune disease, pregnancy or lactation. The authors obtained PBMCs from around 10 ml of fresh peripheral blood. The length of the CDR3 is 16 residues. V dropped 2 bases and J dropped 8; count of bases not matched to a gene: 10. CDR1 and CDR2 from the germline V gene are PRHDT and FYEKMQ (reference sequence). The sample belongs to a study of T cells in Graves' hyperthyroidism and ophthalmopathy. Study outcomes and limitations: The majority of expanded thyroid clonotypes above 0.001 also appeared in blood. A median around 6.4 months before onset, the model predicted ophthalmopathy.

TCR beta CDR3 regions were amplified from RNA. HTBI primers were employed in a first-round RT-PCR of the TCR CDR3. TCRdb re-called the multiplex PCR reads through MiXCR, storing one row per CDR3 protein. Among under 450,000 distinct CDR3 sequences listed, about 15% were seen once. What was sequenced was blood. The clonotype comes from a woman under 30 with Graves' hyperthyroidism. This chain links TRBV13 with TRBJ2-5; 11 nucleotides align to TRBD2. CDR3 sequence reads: CASSLYTSGGLETQYF. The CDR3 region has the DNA TGTGCCAGCAGCTTATATACTAGCGGGGGTTTAGAAACCCAGTACTTC.